One and the same sample provided the 6 T cell receptor beta chains below, sequenced in a study of patients and donors after allogeneic stem cell transplantation. TCRdb recomputed calls from the RT-PCR reads with MiXCR, one row per CDR3 protein. The profile covers approximately 200,000 distinct CDR3 sequences, with over 12% appearing a single time and roughly 10% taken by the ten largest. Sequencing was done on a sample of blood, either unsorted or a sorted T cell fraction (not recorded which). These receptor sequences come from a human donor who was either an allogeneic HSCT recipient or a stem cell or donor lymphocyte infusion donor (not recorded which). It is not recorded whose cells these are; they may come from a transplant donor.

This clonotype showed up many times. The chain carries TRBV7-8 and TRBJ2-1; 7 bases are a match to TRBD1. The CDR3 is 17 residues long. With V trimmed by 1 base and J by 0 bases, 6 bases remained unmatched. Germline lookup yields CDR1 SGHVS and CDR2 FQNEAQ. CDR3 loop: CASSLGGGQSSYNEQFF. The CDR3 DNA follows: TGTGCCAGCAGCTTAGGAGGGGGACAGAGCTCCTACAATGAGCAGTTCTTC.

The chain recombines TRBV28 with TRBJ2-5; 8 nucleotides match TRBD2. Trimming removed 1 base from V and 4 bases from J; junction bases left unmatched: 8. From germline, CDR1 is MDHEN and CDR2 SYDVKM. The CDR3 consists of 16 residues. CDR3 residues: CASSLFQAGVPETQYF. The CDR3 DNA sequence: TGTGCCAGCAGTTTATTTCAAGCGGGGGTCCCAGAGACCCAGTACTTC.

The gene calls are TRBV29-1 and TRBJ2-7; weak D call: TRBD1 (5 bases). V lost 6 bases and J lost 6, with 21 bases in between. Germline values: CDR1 SQVTM, CDR2 ANQGSEA. The CDR3 contains 14 residues. The CDR3 region is CSVTTGLAISEQYF. The CDR3 DNA is TGCAGCGTGACAACAGGCCTGGCTATCTCCGAGCAGTACTTC.

The rearrangement links TRBV6-1 to TRBJ1-2, with 9 bases aligning to TRBD1. Trimming took 6 bases from V and 5 from J; bases not matched to a gene: 13. The germline gives CDR1 MNHNS, CDR2 SASEGT. The CDR3 totals 16 residues. The CDR3 region is CASSSAGTGRTYGYTF. The CDR3 coding sequence is TGTGCCAGCAGCTCAGCCGGGACAGGGAGGACTTATGGCTACACCTTC.

In its sample, this clonotype was seen a few times. The rearrangement uses TRBV15 and TRBJ1-1, with D perhaps matching TRBD1 (6 bases). The germline V gene has CDR1 LNHNV and CDR2 YYDKDF (reference sequence). V dropped 3 bases and J dropped 2 bases, with 19 bases sitting between them. There are 17 residues in the CDR3. This CDR3 is CATSSALLGQINTEAFF. DNA for the CDR3: TGTGCCACCAGCAGCGCCCTCCTGGGACAAATTAACACTGAAGCTTTCTTT.

This clonotype has a count of ten or more. The V and J genes are TRBV20-1 and TRBJ2-3; 7 positions match TRBD1. The germline V gene encodes CDR1 DFQATT and CDR2 SNEGSKA (reference sequence). Trimming cost V 3 bases and J 2 bases; bases outside gene matches: 5. This CDR3 has 14 amino acids. This chain's CDR3 is CSARRQGVTDTQYF. The DNA for the CDR3 is TGCAGTGCTAGGAGGCAGGGGGTCACAGATACGCAGTATTTT.